Here is one TCR beta chain with its context. What antigen it recognizes has not been identified. Base qualities are not provided; no much larger clone lies one nucleotide away. In total, approximately 610 healthy bone marrow donors made up the cohort. At the time of sampling, all cohort members were nominally healthy, though unrecorded immune exposures were likely present. The donor tested CMV seronegative and was one of the 352 seronegative cohort members. A peripheral blood sample was collected from each donor, and TCR beta sequencing was performed on peripheral blood mononuclear cells. The Qiagen DNeasy Blood Extraction Kit was used to extract genomic DNA from the blood cell samples. The germline V gene gives CDR1 as SGHRS and CDR2 as YFSETQ. The CDR3 runs 15 amino acids, cysteine and phenylalanine included. Of the read, only the CDR3 DNA is kept; its 45 bases are in frame from base 1. At the junction V is shortened by 3 bases and J by 4 bases; bases outside the gene matches: 9.

The source of the sample is a study of cytomegalovirus exposure and HLA in healthy donors (dated by TCRdb to about 2017). As for the study more broadly: An earlier analysis of 550 to 700 of the donors reported 276 Gb of sequence data and 100 million to 140 million unique TCR beta sequences from about 179 million T cells. HLA typing included class I and class II loci at four-digit resolution. High-throughput TCR immunosequencing, statistical association of individual TCRs with disease status, and machine learning were combined to predict cytomegalovirus infection status. In addition to the first cohort of about 650 subjects, a separate validation cohort of over 90 different subjects was used. In an earlier analysis of 550 to 700 of the donors, high-throughput TCR beta sequencing was used to judge whether each TCR beta V gene segment behaved as functional or pseudogenic. A later analysis re-analyzed previously published TCR beta repertoires from approximately 670 donors and added high-resolution HLA genotyping to study TCR occurrence patterns. Every repertoire in the discovery cohort had been generated on one and the same sequencing platform. Roughly five DR-DQ haplotypes were handled as single units for association and clustering, since linkage in the cohort was strong. The T cell repertoires of several hundred subjects were profiled by immunosequencing and related to cytomegalovirus serostatus. In the later analysis, no new phenotypic data were used to find candidate immune exposures; instead, reliance was placed on TCR beta sequences and their occurrence across donors. The number of typed donors differed by locus: roughly 629-640 for A, B, C, DRB1 and DQB1; some 500 for DQA1; approximately 600 for DPA1; and around 470 for DPB1. Genome-wide SNP genotypes for about 60% of the roughly 700 donors were used in a later genetic analysis, which treated that subset as a discovery cohort. On average, roughly 240,000 unique TCR beta nucleotide sequences were sequenced per donor among 398 genotyped donors of the cohort, with 15% to 20% of those sequences being non-productive. Donor age, sex, ethnicity and CMV serostatus were compiled alongside the repertoire data. Approximately 300 gigabases of sequencing data and 70 million to 95 million unique TCR sequences made up an early release that covered approximately 700 HLA-typed donors. The aim of the study was to test whether cataloging public T cell receptors could identify signatures of past pathogen exposure. Of the 350 to 450 genotyped donors, 65% to 90% fell in the genetic ancestry cluster associated with self-reported Caucasian donors. Points the paper makes about the study in general: A few of the identified cytomegalovirus-associated TCR beta chains were confirmed in vitro to be specific for cytomegalovirus antigens. The sequencing pipeline was judged likely to have produced a cluster of highly shared sequence variants as a technical artifact. Several of the top co-occurrence clusters appeared to be linked to parvovirus B19, influenza, CMV and Epstein-Barr virus, according to a later analysis. When HLA alleles, especially DR and DQ, strongly co-occurred, attributing TCR associations to individual alleles was difficult. Immune exposure information for the cohort was limited to CMV serostatus. A further reported finding was that TCR beta sequences accurately predicted the HLA-A and HLA-B alleles for most subjects in the first cohort. It was suggested by the authors that the approach could potentially be generalized to other disease states and immunological phenotypes. According to a later analysis, most CMV-associated TCR beta chains appeared to be HLA-restricted, and the HLA associations seemed to be driven largely by CMV exposure. The 87-base-pair reads could not distinguish some IMGT-functional V segments, including TRBV6-2 and TRBV6-3, so those segments were excluded. A later genetic analysis reported fewer N-insertions in productive TCRs among donors in an Asian-associated ancestry cluster than the approximately 670-donor mean. A later genetic analysis associated a missense DCLRE1C variant with V-gene and J-gene trimming of TCR beta chains, and an independent cohort replicated the association. The earlier analysis of almost 600 of the donors excluded some 15 rarely observed V segments, including chromosome 9 orphons, because counts were too low. Correlated functional status among segregating V segments might reflect linkage disequilibrium, but an unknown experimental factor could not be ruled out. The study listed 150 to 200 TCR beta chains as associated with cytomegalovirus. Most TCR sequences were observed very rarely across donors, whereas some public TCRs were present in many individuals. An earlier analysis of 587 of the donors showed that most TCR beta V segments appeared in productive rearrangements either about 90% or about 30% of the time, which broadly matched IMGT annotations. In a later analysis, TCR association rates were found to vary across HLA loci, with the most associated TCRs seen for DRB1 alleles and the fewest for HLA-C alleles. In a later analysis, HLA-associated TCR beta chains were found to be more clonally expanded and to have lower generation probabilities than equally common non-associated chains. The classifier was reported to diagnose cytomegalovirus status with high specificity and sensitivity in both the original cohort and the validation cohort. Specific HLA alleles were associated with 16,951 TCR beta sequences at a false discovery rate of 0.05 in a later analysis. Because HLA typing was missing for some donors at each locus, association tests included only the typed subset. Roughly uniform sequencing depth across donors was assumed in presence/absence analyses, although this assumption may not hold. In this cohort, only TCR beta chains were sequenced, and detectable features were limited by the absence of alpha or paired-chain data.

The receptor library was made with the immunoSEQ multiplex PCR assay. For the multiplex PCR, a mixture combining 60 forward primers for TCR Vbeta segments and 13 reverse primers for TCR Jbeta segments was used. The CDR3 region of rearranged TCR beta genes was amplified from genomic DNA by a multiplex PCR assay. The amplified TCR beta libraries were sequenced on the Illumina HiSeq System as 87-base-pair reads. In the original analysis: A later analysis tallied about 77 million unique TCR beta chains across the 610 or so repertoires, and some 10 million of those chains were shared by two or more donors. Raw reads were error-corrected and collapsed into unique sequences with a nearest-neighbor algorithm that merged closely related sequences to remove PCR and sequencing errors. Alignment of CDR3 sequences to IMGT reference sequences was used to assign V, D and J gene segments. For a sequence to be retained, at least a six-nucleotide match to both a V gene segment and a J gene segment was required. A rearrangement was called productive if the CDR3 had no stop codons and remained in frame with V and J, and every other rearrangement was called non-productive. CDR3 was defined according to IMGT convention as the region running from the second conserved V-encoded cysteine to the conserved J-encoded phenylalanine. Sequences without an unambiguous match to a single V gene segment were excluded from the earlier analysis of almost 600 of the donors. An earlier analysis of 550 to 650 of the donors classified V segments as functional when productive rearrangements were above 56.7% and as segregating when the standard deviation between donors was above 5%. A statistical classification framework was developed to diagnose cytomegalovirus status using the catalog of TCR beta chain sequences. In a later analysis, V and J genes were assigned by comparing TCR nucleotide sequences against IMGT/GENE-DB human TR gene sequences. The TCRdist pipeline was used in a later analysis to assign CDR3 sequences and most-parsimonious VDJ recombination scenarios. In a later analysis, each TCR beta chain was defined by its CDR3 amino acid sequence together with its V-gene family, and reads without a unique V-gene family were excluded. To address suspected cross-contamination and a sequencing artifact, a later analysis removed under 600 highly shared, low-generation-probability nucleotide sequences. For each public chain, a later analysis derived a clonal expansion index from normalized ranks of inferred template counts within each repertoire. In a later analysis, generation probabilities were computed with a VDJ recombination model fitted to out-of-frame rearrangements, and the resulting probabilities were checked against IGoR. A later analysis scored TCR-TCR, TCR-HLA and TCR-CMV co-occurrence with hypergeometric tests, applying a repertoire-size bias correction to TCR pairs. In a later analysis, false discovery rates were estimated by permuting HLA or CMV assignments 20 times. In a later analysis, co-occurring TCRs were grouped using DBSCAN, with TCRdist sequence similarity added in when clustering inside HLA-allele-positive subsets. Repertoires with fewer than 30,000 or more than 120,000 public chains were left out of co-occurrence clustering, as were five repertoires with anomalous nucleotide sharing. Drawn from immuneACCESS, this table holds only the in-frame rearrangements with V and J called that TCRdb kept. Clones are partly lost; checked studies trace under half to an unresolved V gene and leave the rest unexplained. V and J calls and clone size are those listed in that table; D and trimming were worked out from the DNA. The table for this sample lists 95,000 to 110,000 clones; around three quarters of them were counted only once. The top ten hold roughly 8.2% of the sample.

The material sequenced was PBMCs. The sequence links TRBV5-1 to TRBJ1-2, with 7 bases matching TRBD1. The receptor was derived from a man aged 25-45 years in good health and CMV-seronegative. The DNA is TGCGCCAGCAGCTCAACAGGGGAAGTGGGCTATGGCTACACCTTC. Its translation is CASSSTGEVGYGYTF.